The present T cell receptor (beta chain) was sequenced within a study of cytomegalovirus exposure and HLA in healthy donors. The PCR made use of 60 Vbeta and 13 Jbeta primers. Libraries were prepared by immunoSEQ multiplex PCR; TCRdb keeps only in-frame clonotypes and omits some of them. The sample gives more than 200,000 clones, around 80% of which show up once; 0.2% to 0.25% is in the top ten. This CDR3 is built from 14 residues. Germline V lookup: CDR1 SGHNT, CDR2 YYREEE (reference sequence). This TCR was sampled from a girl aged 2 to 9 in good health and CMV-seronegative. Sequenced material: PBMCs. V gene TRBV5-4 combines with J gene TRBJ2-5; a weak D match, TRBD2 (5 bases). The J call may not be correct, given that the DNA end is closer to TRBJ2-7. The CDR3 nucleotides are TGTGCCAGCAGCTTGCGGGGATCGGGCTACGAGCAGTACTTC. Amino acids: CASSLRGSGYEQYF.